These T cell receptor beta chains were read from a single sample in a study of T cells in Graves' hyperthyroidism and ophthalmopathy. Each CDR3 protein is one row after TCRdb ran MiXCR on the multiplex PCR reads. The sample holds 600,000 to 700,000 distinct CDR3 sequences, about 45% seen once. The sample was peripheral blood or thyroid tissue (not recorded which). These receptors were taken from an adult man with Graves' disease, either hyperthyroidism or ophthalmopathy (not recorded which). Each CDR3 is given with its conserved first and last residue. Fields, in order: J gene, CDR3 length, clone size, V gene, D gene, CDR3 protein, CDR3 DNA. D genes are given only for firm matches. Only part of the rows carry a size: once, few, many, or a class if the clone is expanded.

j_gene: TRBJ1-5; len: 12; abundance: .; v_gene: TRBV12-3/TRBV12-4; d_gene: .; CDR3aa: CASSLNHQPQHF; CDR3nt: TGTGCCAGCAGTTTAAATCATCAGCCCCAGCATTTT
j_gene: TRBJ1-6; len: 12; abundance: .; v_gene: TRBV25-1; d_gene: .; CDR3aa: CARTFYNSPLHF; CDR3nt: TGTGCCAGGACCTTCTATAATTCACCCCTCCACTTT
j_gene: TRBJ1-2; len: 15; abundance: .; v_gene: TRBV7-9; d_gene: TRBD1; CDR3aa: CASSSQGQRTQPATF; CDR3nt: TGTGCCAGCAGCTCTCAGGGACAGCGGACCCAACCGGCCACCTTC
j_gene: TRBJ2-7; len: 16; abundance: few; v_gene: TRBV7-2; d_gene: .; CDR3aa: CASSLYHSAITYEQYF; CDR3nt: TGTGCCAGCAGCTTATATCACTCAGCCATAACCTACGAGCAGTACTTC
j_gene: TRBJ2-5; len: 14; abundance: .; v_gene: TRBV24-1; d_gene: .; CDR3aa: CATSDQGSNQPQYF; CDR3nt: TGTGCCACCAGTGATCAGGGTAGCAATCAGCCCCAGTACTTC
j_gene: TRBJ1-2; len: 16; abundance: few; v_gene: TRBV2; d_gene: TRBD1; CDR3aa: CASSPYTRDREDGYTF; CDR3nt: TGTGCCAGCTCACCCTACACCCGGGACAGGGAGGATGGCTACACCTTC
j_gene: TRBJ2-1; len: 16; abundance: .; v_gene: TRBV15; d_gene: .; CDR3aa: CATSSLGVERDYEQFF; CDR3nt: TGTGCCACCAGCAGCCTAGGGGTAGAGAGAGATTACGAGCAGTTCTTC
j_gene: TRBJ1-1; len: 18; abundance: once; v_gene: TRBV9; d_gene: TRBD1; CDR3aa: CASSQDRGQGGWGTEAFF; CDR3nt: TGTGCCAGCAGCCAAGACCGCGGACAGGGAGGATGGGGCACTGAAGCTTTCTTT
j_gene: TRBJ1-4; len: 14; abundance: few; v_gene: TRBV6-6; d_gene: .; CDR3aa: CASSLAGGTEKLFF; CDR3nt: TGTGCCAGCAGTTTAGCGGGTGGGACTGAAAAACTGTTTTTT
j_gene: TRBJ1-1; len: 13; abundance: many; v_gene: TRBV7-6; d_gene: .; CDR3aa: CASSAGGSTEAFF; CDR3nt: TGTGCCAGCTCAGCTGGGGGCAGTACTGAAGCTTTCTTT
j_gene: TRBJ1-1; len: 13; abundance: many; v_gene: TRBV2; d_gene: .; CDR3aa: CASSLYMNTEAFF; CDR3nt: TGTGCCAGCAGTCTCTACATGAACACTGAAGCTTTCTTT
j_gene: TRBJ1-1; len: 13; abundance: many; v_gene: TRBV7-2; d_gene: .; CDR3aa: CASSYRMNTEAFF; CDR3nt: TGTGCCAGCAGTTACAGAATGAACACTGAAGCTTTCTTT
j_gene: TRBJ1-1; len: 14; abundance: .; v_gene: TRBV10-2; d_gene: .; CDR3aa: CASSESGQNTEAFF; CDR3nt: TGCGCCAGCAGTGAGTCCGGGCAGAACACTGAAGCTTTCTTT
j_gene: TRBJ2-7; len: 13; abundance: few; v_gene: TRBV29-1; d_gene: .; CDR3aa: CSVLGSSLYEQYF; CDR3nt: TGCAGCGTTCTGGGGAGTTCCCTCTACGAGCAGTACTTC
j_gene: TRBJ2-7; len: 14; abundance: .; v_gene: TRBV20-1; d_gene: TRBD2; CDR3aa: CSASSSGAGYEQYF; CDR3nt: TGCAGTGCTTCCAGTAGCGGGGCGGGCTACGAGCAGTACTTC
j_gene: TRBJ1-2; len: 15; abundance: many; v_gene: TRBV7-9; d_gene: TRBD1; CDR3aa: CASTTSRDRTYGYTF; CDR3nt: TGTGCCAGCACCACGAGCCGGGACAGGACTTATGGCTACACCTTC
j_gene: TRBJ2-7; len: 15; abundance: few; v_gene: TRBV5-1; d_gene: TRBD2; CDR3aa: CASSRLADSPYEQYF; CDR3nt: TGCGCCAGCAGCAGACTAGCGGACTCCCCCTACGAGCAGTACTTC
j_gene: TRBJ1-6; len: 15; abundance: .; v_gene: TRBV6-5; d_gene: TRBD1; CDR3aa: CASSYRTGEGSPLHF; CDR3nt: TGTGCCAGCAGTTACAGGACAGGGGAGGGTTCACCCCTCCACTTT
j_gene: TRBJ2-7; len: 18; abundance: few; v_gene: TRBV11-2; d_gene: .; CDR3aa: CASSLGGAGAQPYYEQYF; CDR3nt: TGTGCCAGCAGCTTAGGAGGTGCAGGGGCCCAACCCTACTACGAGCAGTACTTC
j_gene: TRBJ1-1; len: 14; abundance: few; v_gene: TRBV6-5; d_gene: .; CDR3aa: CASSYGGLNTEAFF; CDR3nt: TGTGCCAGCAGTTATGGGGGGTTGAACACTGAAGCTTTCTTT
j_gene: TRBJ1-6; len: 16; abundance: .; v_gene: TRBV4-1; d_gene: .; CDR3aa: CASSQVLDRRNSPLHF; CDR3nt: TGCGCCAGCAGCCAAGTGCTTGACAGGCGAAATTCACCCCTCCACTTT
j_gene: TRBJ1-1; len: 12; abundance: .; v_gene: TRBV20-1; d_gene: .; CDR3aa: CSVPRTNTEAFF; CDR3nt: TGCAGTGTCCCCAGGACGAACACTGAAGCTTTCTTT
j_gene: TRBJ1-2; len: 14; abundance: .; v_gene: TRBV2; d_gene: .; CDR3aa: CASSLEGRGGGYTF; CDR3nt: TGTGCCAGCAGTCTCGAGGGTAGGGGAGGAGGCTACACCTTC
j_gene: TRBJ1-1; len: 17; abundance: .; v_gene: TRBV12-3/TRBV12-4; d_gene: .; CDR3aa: CASSLGAAVIMNTEAFF; CDR3nt: TGTGCCAGCAGTTTAGGAGCGGCCGTGATTATGAACACTGAAGCTTTCTTT
j_gene: TRBJ2-7; len: 14; abundance: few; v_gene: TRBV6-1; d_gene: .; CDR3aa: CASSYSSQTYEQYF; CDR3nt: TGTGCCAGCAGTTACTCGTCACAGACGTACGAGCAGTACTTC
j_gene: TRBJ1-2; len: 13; abundance: many; v_gene: TRBV7-2; d_gene: .; CDR3aa: CASSLDREHGYTF; CDR3nt: TGTGCCAGCAGCTTAGATCGGGAGCATGGCTACACCTTC
j_gene: TRBJ2-2; len: 15; abundance: .; v_gene: TRBV2; d_gene: TRBD2; CDR3aa: CASSEARGEVGELFF; CDR3nt: TGTGCCAGCAGTGAAGCGCGGGGGGAGGTCGGGGAGCTGTTTTTT
j_gene: TRBJ1-2; len: 14; abundance: .; v_gene: TRBV11-2; d_gene: .; CDR3aa: CASSTFQGIYGYTF; CDR3nt: TGTGCCAGCAGCACTTTTCAGGGGATCTATGGCTACACCTTC
j_gene: TRBJ2-5; len: 15; abundance: many; v_gene: TRBV4-1; d_gene: .; CDR3aa: CASSQDRAQQETQYF; CDR3nt: TGCGCCAGCAGCCAAGATCGGGCACAGCAAGAGACCCAGTACTTC
j_gene: TRBJ2-7; len: 15; abundance: .; v_gene: TRBV20-1; d_gene: TRBD2; CDR3aa: CSASSPPGGPYEQYF; CDR3nt: TGCAGTGCCAGCAGTCCCCCGGGGGGACCTTACGAGCAGTACTTC
j_gene: TRBJ2-5; len: 17; abundance: many; v_gene: TRBV2; d_gene: TRBD2; CDR3aa: CASSEGPSGGARETQYF; CDR3nt: TGTGCCAGCAGTGAAGGACCAAGCGGGGGGGCCCGAGAGACCCAGTACTTC